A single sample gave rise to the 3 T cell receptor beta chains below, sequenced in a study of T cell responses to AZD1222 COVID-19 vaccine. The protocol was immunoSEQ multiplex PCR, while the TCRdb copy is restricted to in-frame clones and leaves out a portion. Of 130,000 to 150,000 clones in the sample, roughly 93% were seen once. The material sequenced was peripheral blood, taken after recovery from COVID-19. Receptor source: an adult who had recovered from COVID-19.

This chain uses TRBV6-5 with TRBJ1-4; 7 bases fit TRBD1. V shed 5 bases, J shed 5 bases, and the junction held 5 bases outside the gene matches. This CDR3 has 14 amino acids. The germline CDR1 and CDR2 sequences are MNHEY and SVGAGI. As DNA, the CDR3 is TGTGCCAGCAGTCCACAGGGGTTAAATGAAAAACTGTTTTTT. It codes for CASSPQGLNEKLFF.

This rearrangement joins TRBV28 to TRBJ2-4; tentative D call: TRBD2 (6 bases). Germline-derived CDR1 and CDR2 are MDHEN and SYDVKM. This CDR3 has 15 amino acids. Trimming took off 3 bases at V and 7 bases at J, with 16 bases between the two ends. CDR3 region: CASSFRGVRGNIQYF. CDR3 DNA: TGTGCCAGCAGTTTTCGCGGGGTCCGGGGGAACATTCAGTACTTC.

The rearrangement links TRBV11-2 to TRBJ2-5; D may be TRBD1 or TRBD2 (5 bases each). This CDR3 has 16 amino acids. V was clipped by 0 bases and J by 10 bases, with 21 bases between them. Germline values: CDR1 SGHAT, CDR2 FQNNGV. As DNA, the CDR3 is TGTGCCAGCAGCTTAGAAAGTGGACACCGGGGAGAGGACCAGTACTTC. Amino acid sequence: CASSLESGHRGEDQYF.